Only a few counts were recorded for the clone carrying this T cell receptor (beta chain). Germline loops: CDR1 SGHNT, CDR2 YYREEE (reference sequence). The CDR3 sequence is 14 residues long. Trimming took off 4 bases at V and 2 bases at J, with 12 bases between the two ends. It was with 32 V and 13 J primers that multiplex PCR amplified TCR beta CDR3. Via MiXCR, TCRdb re-called the multiplex PCR reads, giving one row per CDR3 protein. The sample yields thousands of distinct CDR3 sequences, approximately 23% seen once. The data stem from a study of immune heterogeneity within non-small cell lung tumors. Study summary: The tumor set comprised a handful of squamous cell carcinomas and around eleven non-squamous carcinomas (plus 1 not otherwise specified).

Bulk tumor gDNA, 600 ng per sample, served as the TCR template. Taken during surgery, several biopsies per primary tumor were spaced as far apart as possible within the tumor mass. Their non-small cell lung cancer was newly diagnosed and untreated, and the patients underwent curative surgery. The TCR comes from a man aged 55-75 years with non-small cell lung cancer. Sequencing was carried out using lung tumor tissue. This sequence joins TRBV5-4 and TRBJ2-5; D is tentatively TRBD1 or TRBD2 (5 bases each). The CDR3 here is CASSARDGQETQYF. The CDR3 nucleotides are TGTGCCAGCAGCGCACGGGACGGACAAGAGACCCAGTACTTC.